This T cell receptor (beta chain) was captured in a study of human T cells and chemical hapten exposure. Study-level background: Per-sample TCR yields varied mainly from small pooled library volume differences. Findings and caveats of the study: There were significantly more large CDR3 similarity clusters among expanded TCRs than among controls.

Within the library, unique molecular identifiers were attached to each individual cDNA molecule. TCRdb used MiXCR to reprocess the RACE reads, holding one entry per CDR3 protein. The table has approximately 80,000 distinct CDR3 sequences, about 10% seen once; the top ten hold about 4.2%. In germline, CDR1 is MRHNA, CDR2 SNTAGT. There are 12 residues in the CDR3. V trimming: 6 bases; J trimming: 4 bases; junction bases outside the gene matches: 2. Time point defined: patch test 1, 2 weeks after DPC sensitization. Treatment noted: therapeutic diphenylcyclopropenone sensitization with weekly scalp DPC. Donation of samples came from alopecia patients who were 18 to 70 years old and suitable for DPC. On this clonotype itself: What it recognizes is unknown.

This receptor was taken from a woman aged 50 to 60 with alopecia areata. Some clones in this sample may be carry-over from other donors' samples. Specimen: whole blood, collected in connection with sensitization to the hapten diphenylcyclopropenone (DPC). The chain uses TRBV6-4 and TRBJ1-2, with TRBD1 matching 7 bases. CDR3 region: CASRRDSYGYTF. CDR3 DNA: TGTGCCAGCAGAAGGGACAGCTATGGCTACACCTTC.